This T cell receptor beta chain derives from a study of T-cell reconstitution after alpha-beta-depleted transplantation in children. Findings and limits, study-wide: Diversity and T-cell counts at one year after transplant derived mostly from new T cells. Some patients' high day-60 TCRbeta diversity was traced to surviving recipient T cells and thymic progenitors.

The CDR3 totals 14 residues. The V end was cut by 3 bases, the J end by 3 bases, with 10 bases between. Concerning this clonotype itself: What it recognizes is unknown.

Construction of the TCRbeta library involved unique molecular identifiers. TCRdb fed the PCR reads into MiXCR, producing one record per CDR3 protein. The table includes 100,000 to 150,000 distinct CDR3 sequences, 23% detected once. This chain connects TRBV12-3 or TRBV12-4 to TRBJ2-3; either TRBD1 or TRBD2 may fit D (6 bases each). The TCR was taken from a male patient aged 2-15 years who had a stem cell transplant for chronic granulomatous disease, so the T cells may come from the graft donor. This material consisted of PBMCs, mostly from graft donor cells, taken 180 days after TCRalphabeta/CD19-depleted stem cell transplant. CDR3 in amino acids: CASSLVGGTDTQYF. The CDR3 nucleotides read TGTGCCAGCAGTTTGGTAGGGGGGACAGATACGCAGTATTTT.